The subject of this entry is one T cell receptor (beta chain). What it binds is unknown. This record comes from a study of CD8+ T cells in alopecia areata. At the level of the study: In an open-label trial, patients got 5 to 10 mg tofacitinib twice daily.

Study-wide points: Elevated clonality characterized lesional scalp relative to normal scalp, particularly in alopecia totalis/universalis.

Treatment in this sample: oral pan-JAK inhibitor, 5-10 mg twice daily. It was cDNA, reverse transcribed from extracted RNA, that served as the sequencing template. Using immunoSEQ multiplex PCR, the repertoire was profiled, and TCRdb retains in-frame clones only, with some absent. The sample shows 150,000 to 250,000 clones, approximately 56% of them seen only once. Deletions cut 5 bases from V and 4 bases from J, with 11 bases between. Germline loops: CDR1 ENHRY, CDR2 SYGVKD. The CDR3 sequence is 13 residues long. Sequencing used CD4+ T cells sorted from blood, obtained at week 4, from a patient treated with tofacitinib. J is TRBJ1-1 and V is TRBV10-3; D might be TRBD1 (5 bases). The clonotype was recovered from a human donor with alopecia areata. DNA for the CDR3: TGTGCCATCAGTCCAGGGTCCGTCACTGAAGCTTTCTTT. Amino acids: CAISPGSVTEAFF.